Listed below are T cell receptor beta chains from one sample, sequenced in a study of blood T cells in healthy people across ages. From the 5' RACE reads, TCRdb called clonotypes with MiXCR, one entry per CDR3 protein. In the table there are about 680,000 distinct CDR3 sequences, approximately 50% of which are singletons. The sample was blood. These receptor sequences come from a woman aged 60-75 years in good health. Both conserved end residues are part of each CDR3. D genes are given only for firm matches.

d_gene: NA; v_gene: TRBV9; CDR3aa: CASSVEIYGEQFF
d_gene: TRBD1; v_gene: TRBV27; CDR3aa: CASRDQGAEGYTF
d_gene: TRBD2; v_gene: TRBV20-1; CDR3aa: CSARDHTGGPSDTQYF
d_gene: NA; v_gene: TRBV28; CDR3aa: CASRLGGGEQYF
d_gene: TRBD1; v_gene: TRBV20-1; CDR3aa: CSASRTGLEQYF
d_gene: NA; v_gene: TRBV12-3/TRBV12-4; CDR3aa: CASSYQGGSSYNEQFF
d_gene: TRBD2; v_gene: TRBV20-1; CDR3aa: CSATGLAGGGGTDTQYF
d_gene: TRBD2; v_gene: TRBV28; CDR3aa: CASSFIGILAGIDNKQFF
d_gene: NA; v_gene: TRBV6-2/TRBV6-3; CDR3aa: CASSYRSLDTQYF
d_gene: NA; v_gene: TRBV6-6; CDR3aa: CASSDQGGWETQFF
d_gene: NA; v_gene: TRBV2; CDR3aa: CASRTSPKETQYF
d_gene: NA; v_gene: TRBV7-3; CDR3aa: CASSLIAQSTDTQYF
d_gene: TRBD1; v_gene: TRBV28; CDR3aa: CASSLMSTGNSGYTF
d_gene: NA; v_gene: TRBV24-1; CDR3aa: CATSRGEYNEQYF
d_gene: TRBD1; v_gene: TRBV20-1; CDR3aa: CSARTSTGGYEGYTF
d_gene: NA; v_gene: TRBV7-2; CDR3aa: CASSAQSLIGGYTF
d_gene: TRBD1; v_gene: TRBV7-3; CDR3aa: CASRLKMDRNSYGYTF
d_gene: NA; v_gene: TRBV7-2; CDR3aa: CASSLVGGGRARDEQYF
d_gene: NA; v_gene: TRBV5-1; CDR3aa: CASSLDRGPYEQYF
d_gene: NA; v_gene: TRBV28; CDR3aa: CASSVPGRDNEQFF
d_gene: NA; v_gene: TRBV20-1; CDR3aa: CNARGGQAPYEQYF
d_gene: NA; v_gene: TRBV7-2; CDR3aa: CASSNVGGTLGGYTF
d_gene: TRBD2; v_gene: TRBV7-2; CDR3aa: CASSLVPGTIGRSGEQYF
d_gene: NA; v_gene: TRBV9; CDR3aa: CASSARASNEKLFF
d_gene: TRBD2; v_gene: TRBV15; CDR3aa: CATSNPPSGYNEQFF
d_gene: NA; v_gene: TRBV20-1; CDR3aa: CSARPPGDRSYNEQFF
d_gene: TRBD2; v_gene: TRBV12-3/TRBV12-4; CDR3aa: CASSVAASGSYEQYF
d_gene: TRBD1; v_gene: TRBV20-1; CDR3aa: CSARSGTGNVRSGELFF